This T cell receptor (beta chain) was sequenced during a study of blood T cell repertoires in COVID-19. The junction had 12 bases not matched to a gene; V was cut back by 4 bases and J by 5 bases. Germline V gene sequence: CDR1 SGHKS, CDR2 YYEKEE (reference sequence). The CDR3 covers 16 residues. Authors' methods: Amplification with reference gene primers provided the estimates of nucleated cell counts. Method: immunoSEQ multiplex PCR; TCRdb's copy keeps in-frame clones and lacks some. That table gives V, J and clone size, and the DNA gave D and trimming. Of 250,000 to 350,000 clones in the sample, roughly 86% were seen once.

The receptor's source is a woman in her 50s who had recovered from COVID-19. Sequenced input: peripheral blood. This chain uses TRBV5-5 with TRBJ1-5, with TRBD1 matching 7 bases. CDR3 sequence reads: CASSDGTVFIDQPQHF. DNA of the CDR3: TGTGCCAGCAGCGATGGGACAGTTTTTATTGATCAGCCCCAGCATTTT. Combining the CDR3 with reference TRBV5-5 and TRBJ1-5 gives the whole variable domain DAGVTQSPTHLIKTRGQQVTLRCSPISGHKSVSWYQQVLGQGPQFIFQYYEKEERGRGNFPDRFSARQFPNYSSELNVNALLLGDSALYLCASSDGTVFIDQPQHFGDGTRLSIL.